These T cell receptor beta chains were read from a single sample in a study of patients and donors after allogeneic stem cell transplantation. TCRdb reprocessed the RT-PCR reads via MiXCR and lists one record per CDR3 protein. The sample includes about a million distinct CDR3 sequences, more than 15% of them seen just once. Source material: blood, either unsorted or a sorted T cell fraction (not recorded which). These TCRs come from a human donor who was either an allogeneic HSCT recipient or a stem cell or donor lymphocyte infusion donor (not recorded which). It is not recorded whose cells these are; they may come from a transplant donor. Both conserved end residues are part of each CDR3. The order of the fields is V gene, J gene, clone size, D gene, CDR3 DNA, CDR3 protein. D genes are given only for firm matches. A clone size is listed for some rows: how often the clone was seen (once, few, many), or a class if it is expanded.

TRBV12-3/TRBV12-4,TRBJ2-5,many,.,TGTGCCAGCAGTTTAGCGTCAGTTCGGATCCAAGAGACCCAGTACTTC,CASSLASVRIQETQYF
TRBV6-5,TRBJ2-6,.,.,TGTGCCAGCAGTTACAGGCACTCTGGGGCCAACGTCCTGACTTTC,CASSYRHSGANVLTF
TRBV6-1,TRBJ2-3,.,TRBD1,TGTGCCAGCGGTAGGACAGGGAAAACAGATACGCAGTATTTT,CASGRTGKTDTQYF
TRBV5-6,TRBJ2-7,.,TRBD1,TGTGCCAGCAGCGCGGACAGGGGGAGGGAGCAGTACTTC,CASSADRGREQYF
TRBV7-9,TRBJ1-4,.,TRBD1,TGTGCCAGCAGCTTCGGGGACAGGGGGTGGAAACTGTTTTTT,CASSFGDRGWKLFF
TRBV9,TRBJ2-5,.,.,TGTGCCAGCAGCGTGCCAGGGGGGGAGACCCAGTACTTC,CASSVPGGETQYF
TRBV20-1,TRBJ2-4,.,.,TGCAGTGCTAGCCCTCCGCCCAAAAACATTCAGTACTTC,CSASPPPKNIQYF
TRBV2,TRBJ2-5,few,.,TGTGCCAGCAGGGCAGAAGTCCAAGAGACCCAGTACTTC,CASRAEVQETQYF
TRBV5-1,TRBJ1-6,few,.,TGCGCCAGCAGCGGTGGACAAGGCGGGAATTCACCCCTCCACTTT,CASSGGQGGNSPLHF
TRBV11-3,TRBJ1-1,.,.,TGTGCCAGCAGCTCGGGGGACGGACGGAACACTGAAGCTTTCTTT,CASSSGDGRNTEAFF
TRBV5-1,TRBJ2-3,few,.,TGCGCCAGCAGCTTCATAGCGGAGGATACGCAGTATTTT,CASSFIAEDTQYF
TRBV7-2,TRBJ1-6,.,.,TGTGCCAGCAGCCGCGATAAGGGGGGGCCTAATTCACCCCTCCACTTT,CASSRDKGGPNSPLHF
TRBV24-1,TRBJ2-3,few,TRBD2,TGTGCCACAGGGCCGGGGGGAGGGCCATCAGATACGCAGTATTTT,CATGPGGGPSDTQYF
TRBV20-1,TRBJ2-1,few,TRBD2,TGCAGTGTCTGCCGGACTAGCGGGGGTTTTGCGAATGAGCAGTTCTTC,CSVCRTSGGFANEQFF
TRBV5-1,TRBJ2-7,few,TRBD2,TGCGCCAGCAGCCCGGGACTAGCGGGGAACTACGAGCAGTACTTC,CASSPGLAGNYEQYF
TRBV2,TRBJ1-1,few,.,TGTGCCAGCAGTGAACAGGGTGGGAGCACTGAAGCTTTCTTT,CASSEQGGSTEAFF
TRBV12-3/TRBV12-4,TRBJ1-4,many,TRBD1,TGTGCCAGCAGTCTCGGGACAGTTAATGAAAAACTGTTTTTT,CASSLGTVNEKLFF
TRBV9,TRBJ2-7,few,.,TGTGCCAGCTCCCCCTGGCGGGATCCCTACGAGCAGTACTTC,CASSPWRDPYEQYF
TRBV27,TRBJ1-1,few,.,TGTGCCAGCAGTTTTGACCGCAGGGGGAACACTGAAGCTTTCTTT,CASSFDRRGNTEAFF
TRBV29-1,TRBJ1-1,few,.,TGCAGCGCGCTAACTAAGGGGACTGAAGCTTTCTTT,CSALTKGTEAFF
TRBV12-3/TRBV12-4,TRBJ1-3,few,.,TGTGCCAGCTGGTATGGAAACACCATATATTTT,CASWYGNTIYF
TRBV12-3/TRBV12-4,TRBJ2-2,many,.,TGTGCCAGCAGGCCTCAGGGAACCGGGGAGCTGTTTTTT,CASRPQGTGELFF
TRBV10-3,TRBJ2-4,.,.,TGTGCCATCAGTGAGTCGAGGGGAACGGACATTCAGTACTTC,CAISESRGTDIQYF
TRBV12-3/TRBV12-4,TRBJ1-2,.,.,TGTGCCAGCAGTAGCGCAGGACGGAACCTTAACTATGGCTACACCTTC,CASSSAGRNLNYGYTF
TRBV6-1,TRBJ1-2,.,TRBD1,TGTGCCAGCCTCCACCGGGACAGGGTGGCTGGCTACACCTTC,CASLHRDRVAGYTF
TRBV5-6,TRBJ2-5,few,TRBD2,TGTGCCAGCAGCTTGCGTCCCCGGGGGACTAACAGCAAAGAGACCCAGTACTTC,CASSLRPRGTNSKETQYF
TRBV14,TRBJ1-5,.,.,TGTGCCAGCAGCCAAGATAAGAATCAGCCCCAGCATTTT,CASSQDKNQPQHF
TRBV27,TRBJ1-1,.,.,TGTGCCACCAGTTTGGGCGGAGTTTTTGCTGAAGCTTTCTTT,CATSLGGVFAEAFF
TRBV29-1,TRBJ1-1,.,.,TGCAGCGTCAAGGGCAGGTACACTGAAGCTTTCTTT,CSVKGRYTEAFF
TRBV27,TRBJ1-1,few,.,TGTGCCAGCGCCCGGAAGGACACGAACACTGAAGCTTTCTTT,CASARKDTNTEAFF
TRBV15,TRBJ2-2,.,.,TGTGCCACCATCCTGCACTACAACACCGGGGAGCTGTTTTTT,CATILHYNTGELFF
TRBV28,TRBJ2-7,many,.,TGTGCCAGCAGTTGGGGAGAGCAGTACTTC,CASSWGEQYF
TRBV29-1,TRBJ1-6,few,.,TGCAGCGTTGTATTCTACCCGTATAATTCACCCCTCCACTTT,CSVVFYPYNSPLHF
TRBV5-1,TRBJ2-2,few,.,TGCGCCAGCAGCTTGGTCGGGGTCGGGGAGCTGTTTTTT,CASSLVGVGELFF
TRBV7-6,TRBJ1-2,.,.,TGTGCCAGCAGCCAGGGTCCTTCCGATGCCTATGGCTACACCTTC,CASSQGPSDAYGYTF
TRBV20-1,TRBJ2-5,.,.,TGCAGTGCTAGAGATCGAAGAACCGACGGGACTCAGTACTTC,CSARDRRTDGTQYF
TRBV5-5,TRBJ1-1,.,TRBD1,TGTGCCAGCAGCTTACAGGGGGCGCTGAGGTCCGAAGCTTTCTTT,CASSLQGALRSEAFF
TRBV5-5,TRBJ2-7,once,TRBD1,TGTGCCAGCAGCCAGAACCCACAGGGGTTGGTCGAGCAGTACTTC,CASSQNPQGLVEQYF
TRBV27,TRBJ1-6,.,TRBD1,TGTGCCAGCACCGAGGGACCGGGACAGTACTATTCACCCCTCCACTTT,CASTEGPGQYYSPLHF
TRBV20-1,TRBJ2-1,.,TRBD1,TGCAGTGCTAGAGGGGACAGGGGAGGCAATGAGCAGTTCTTC,CSARGDRGGNEQFF
TRBV24-1,TRBJ2-1,few,.,TGTGCCACCAGTCTTACGTCAGGGAACCACAATGAGCAGTTCTTC,CATSLTSGNHNEQFF
TRBV20-1,TRBJ2-7,.,.,TGCAGTGCTAGAGATGCGACCCACGGGCTCGAGCAGTACTTC,CSARDATHGLEQYF